The 16 T cell receptor beta chains given below trace back to one sample, sequenced in a study of OX40 agonist ivuxolimab in advanced cancers. Libraries came from the immunoSEQ multiplex PCR assay. TCRdb holds this immuneACCESS table with in-frame rearrangements only. Some clones are missing; in checked studies, unresolved V genes explain under half, and the rest has no known cause. The sample profile shows 120,000 or so clones; approximately 89% of them were found once. In total, the top ten clones hold about 0.25% of the sample. The sequencing used CD4+ or CD8+ T cells sorted from blood, collected in a trial of the OX40 agonist ivuxolimab. The receptors stem from an adult with an advanced solid tumor such as melanoma, head and neck, liver or kidney cancer.

The gene calls are TRBV6-1 and TRBJ1-1; no clear D. Germline V gene data show CDR1 as MNHNS and CDR2 as SASEGT. V lost 6 bases and J 1 base, leaving 12 bases between the germline ends. The CDR3 consists of 14 residues. The CDR3 nucleotides read TGTGCCAGCAGCTTACAAGATAGGAACACTGAAGCTTTCTTT. Protein sequence: CASSLQDRNTEAFF.

In DNA, the CDR3 is TGTGCCACCAGCAGAGGACTAGCGGGAGAAAATCGGCAGTTCTTC. Its translation is CATSRGLAGENRQFF. The chain combines TRBV15 with TRBJ2-1; 12 bases fit TRBD2. J was trimmed by 12 bases and V by 1 base; bases with no gene match: 7. Germline V CDR1 and CDR2: LNHNV, YYDKDF (reference sequence). This CDR3 has 15 residues.

The chain recombines TRBV10-3 with TRBJ1-2, with D possibly TRBD1 on 6 matching bases. CDR3 length: 16 residues. The V and J ends lost 3 bases and 0 bases respectively, with 14 bases between them. CDR1 is ENHRY, CDR2 SYGVKD, per germline. CDR3 sequence reads: CAISDGEGGSNYGYTF. The CDR3 region has the DNA TGTGCCATCAGTGACGGTGAGGGGGGATCTAACTATGGCTACACCTTC.

The chain couples TRBV11-1 to TRBJ2-7; TRBD2 matches 7 bases. The CDR3 is 14 residues long. With 7 bases clipped from V and 1 base from J, the junction kept 7 bases outside the gene matches. Germline V gene sequence: CDR1 SGHAT, CDR2 FQDESV (reference sequence). CDR3 DNA sequence: TGTGCCAGCACTCTAGCGGCCGCATCCTACGAGCAGTACTTC. Its translation: CASTLAAASYEQYF.

The chain couples TRBV15 to TRBJ2-3; D is uncertain. With 1 base removed from V and 0 bases from J, the gap between germline ends came to 17 bases. The CDR3 spans 18 residues. Germline CDR1 LNHNV, CDR2 YYDKDF (reference sequence). The CDR3 bases are TGTGCCACCAGCAGAGTTAGTGGATATCCAGGTAGCACAGATACGCAGTATTTT. Translated, it gives CATSRVSGYPGSTDTQYF.

The chain combines TRBV15 with TRBJ2-5, with 9 bases identical to TRBD2. The germline gives CDR1 LNHNV, CDR2 YYDKDF (reference sequence). Trimming cost V 4 bases and J 3 bases; bases outside gene matches: 6. The CDR3 extends over 15 amino acids. The DNA for the CDR3 is TGTGCCACCAGCATTAGCGGGAGATCGAAAGAGACCCAGTACTTC. Amino acids: CATSISGRSKETQYF.

The V call is TRBV7-2, the J call TRBJ2-1; 9 bases agree with TRBD1. V lost 3 bases, J lost 6 bases, and 12 bases stayed unmatched. This CDR3 contains 17 residues. Germline CDR1 SGHTA, CDR2 FQGNSA. CDR3 sequence: CASSFRPWGQGGNEQFF. CDR3 DNA sequence: TGTGCCAGCAGCTTTAGGCCGTGGGGACAGGGAGGCAATGAGCAGTTCTTC.

The gene calls are TRBV13 and TRBJ2-3, with 10 bases identical to TRBD1. The CDR3 covers 15 residues. V gave up 5 bases and J gave up 2 bases; unmatched junction bases: 4. The germline CDR1 and CDR2 sequences are PRHDT and FYEKMQ (reference sequence). The CDR3 DNA reads as TGTGCCAGCAGCGGGGGACAGGGGCACACAGATACGCAGTATTTT. Protein sequence: CASSGGQGHTDTQYF.

The V gene is TRBV5-1, the J gene TRBJ2-1; possible D gene TRBD1, 5 bases. V lost 4 bases and J lost 7, with 21 bases in between. Germline CDR1 is SGHRS and CDR2 is YFSETQ. CDR3 length: 16 residues. The CDR3, as DNA: TGCGCCAGCAGCCAAGACAGTGGACGCTATGGGAATGAGCAGTTCTTC. Translating gives CASSQDSGRYGNEQFF.

This chain uses TRBV28 with TRBJ2-5, with D perhaps TRBD2 (6 bases). V lost 5 bases to trimming and J lost 5 bases, with 27 bases between them. Germline assignment: CDR1 MDHEN and CDR2 SYDVKM. The CDR3 has 18 residues. DNA for the CDR3: TGTGCCAGCAGTCCCCTGAGGGGTAGGGTTTCTAGCGTTGAGACCCAGTACTTC. It encodes CASSPLRGRVSSVETQYF. Variable domain in full (rest from reference TRBV28 and TRBJ2-5): DVKVTQSSRYLVKRTGEKVFLECVQDMDHENMFWYRQDPGLGLRLIYFSYDVKMKEKGDIPEGYSVSREKKERFSLILESASTNQTSMYLCASSPLRGRVSSVETQYFGPGTRLLVL.

V is TRBV7-9 and J is TRBJ2-6; TRBD2 might be the D (6 bases). This CDR3 is 15 amino acids long. Germline values: CDR1 SEHNR, CDR2 FQNEAQ (reference sequence). Trimming took off 5 bases at V and 2 bases at J, with 10 bases between the two ends. CDR3 sequence (DNA): TGTGCCAGCAGCCCGGGGGTTACTGGGGCCAACGTCCTGACTTTC. Translating gives CASSPGVTGANVLTF.

The CDR3: CASSYRVGNQPQHF. The CDR3 bases are TGTGCCAGCAGCTACAGGGTTGGCAATCAGCCCCAGCATTTT. The chain combines TRBV5-6 with TRBJ1-5; a possible D gene is TRBD1 (6 bases). The V and J ends lost 3 bases and 2 bases respectively, with 9 bases between them. The CDR3 contains 14 residues. Germline values: CDR1 SGHDT, CDR2 YYEEEE. Based on the CDR3 plus reference TRBV5-6 and TRBJ1-5, the full variable domain is DAGVTQSPTHLIKTRGQQVTLRCSPKSGHDTVSWYQQALGQGPQFIFQYYEEEERQRGNFPDRFSGHQFPNYSSELNVNALLLGDSALYLCASSYRVGNQPQHFGDGTRLSIL.

The genes are TRBV7-3 and TRBJ2-2; the match to TRBD2 covers 9 bases. Germline V gene lookup returns CDR1 SGHTA and CDR2 FQGTGA. This CDR3 contains 17 residues. V was pared by 4 bases and J by 6 bases, with 12 bases of the junction left unmatched. The CDR3 bases are TGTGCCAGCAGCTCTACATCTAGCGGGACCGGCGCCGGGGAGCTGTTTTTT. Its protein is CASSSTSSGTGAGELFF.

The gene calls are TRBV19 and TRBJ1-1; 8 bases agree with TRBD1. Germline V lookup: CDR1 LNHDA, CDR2 SQIVND (reference sequence). V lost 6 bases to trimming and J lost 4 bases; unmatched junction nucleotides: 10. The length of the CDR3 is 15 residues. The CDR3 spells CASRTGDELFTEAFF. CDR3 sequence (DNA): TGTGCCAGTAGGACAGGGGACGAACTTTTCACTGAAGCTTTCTTT.

The gene calls are TRBV9 and TRBJ1-1, with D possibly matching TRBD1 (6 bases). The germline V gene encodes CDR1 SGDLS and CDR2 YYNGEE. V lost 0 bases and J lost 0, with 15 bases in between. The CDR3 length is 17 residues. CDR3 coding DNA: TGTGCCAGCAGCGTAGGGCCCAGGGGCGCCCTGAACACTGAAGCTTTCTTT. It is translated as CASSVGPRGALNTEAFF.

This rearrangement joins TRBV7-3 to TRBJ1-5; the D is unclear. Trimming removed 0 bases at V and 4 bases at J, with 4 bases between. CDR1 and CDR2 from the germline V gene are SGHTA and FQGTGA. The CDR3 runs 13 residues. CDR3 in DNA: TGTGCCAGCAGCTTAACAGGGAATCAGCCCCAGCATTTT. This codes for CASSLTGNQPQHF.